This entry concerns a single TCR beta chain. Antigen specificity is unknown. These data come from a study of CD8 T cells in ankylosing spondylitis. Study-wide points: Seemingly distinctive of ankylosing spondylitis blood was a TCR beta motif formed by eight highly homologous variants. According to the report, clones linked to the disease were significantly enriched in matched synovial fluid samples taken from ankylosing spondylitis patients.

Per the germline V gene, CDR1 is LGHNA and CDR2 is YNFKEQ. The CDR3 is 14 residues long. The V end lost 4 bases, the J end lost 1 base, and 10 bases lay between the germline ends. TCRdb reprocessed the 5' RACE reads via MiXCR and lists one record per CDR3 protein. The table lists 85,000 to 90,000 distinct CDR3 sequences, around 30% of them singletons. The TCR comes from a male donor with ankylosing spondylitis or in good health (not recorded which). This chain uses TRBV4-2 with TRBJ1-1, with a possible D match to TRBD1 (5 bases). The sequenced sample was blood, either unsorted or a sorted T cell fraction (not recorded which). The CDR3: CASSRDGKNTEAFF. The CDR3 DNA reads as TGTGCCAGCAGCCGGGACGGGAAGAACACTGAAGCTTTCTTT.